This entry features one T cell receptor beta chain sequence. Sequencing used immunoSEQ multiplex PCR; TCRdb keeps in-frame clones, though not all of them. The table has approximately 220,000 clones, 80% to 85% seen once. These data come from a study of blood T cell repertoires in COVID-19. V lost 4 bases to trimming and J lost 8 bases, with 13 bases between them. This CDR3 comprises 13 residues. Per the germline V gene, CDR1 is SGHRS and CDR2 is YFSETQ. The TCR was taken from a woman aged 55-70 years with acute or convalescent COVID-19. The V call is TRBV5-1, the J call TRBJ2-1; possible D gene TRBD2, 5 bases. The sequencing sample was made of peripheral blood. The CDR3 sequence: CASSPNPDYEQFF. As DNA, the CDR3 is TGCGCCAGCAGCCCCAACCCGGACTATGAGCAGTTCTTC.